A single sample gave rise to the 2 T cell receptor beta chains below, sequenced in a study of T-cell memory formation after mild COVID-19. In TCRdb, the 5' RACE reads were re-called with MiXCR into one record per CDR3 protein. Here the sample spans roughly 410,000 distinct CDR3 sequences, roughly 24% being singletons. Source material: PBMCs or a T cell subset sorted from them (not recorded which). These receptors all come from an adult woman who had mild COVID-19 (a few samples of this study predate the infection). Cell type and time point are not known.

The rearrangement links TRBV6-5 to TRBJ1-2; D is unresolved. The CDR3 is made up of 13 amino acids. Germline lookup yields CDR1 MNHEY and CDR2 SVGAGI. V was trimmed by 2 bases and J by 0 bases, leaving 4 bases between them. CDR3 sequence (DNA): TGTGCCAGCAGTTACAGGGCTAACTATGGCTACACCTTC. Translated: CASSYRANYGYTF.

Only a few counts were recorded for this clonotype. V is TRBV7-6 and J is TRBJ2-1; maybe TRBD1 (6 bases). Trimming cost V 5 bases and J 6 bases, with 14 bases left between them. CDR3 size: 14 residues. Germline-derived CDR1 and CDR2 are SGHVS and FNYEAQ. In DNA, the CDR3 is TGTGCCAGCAGCATCGCAGGGGTTTTCAATGAGCAGTTCTTC. Amino acids: CASSIAGVFNEQFF.